This TCR beta chain was recovered during a study of cytotoxic CD8 clonotypes in ibrutinib-treated CLL. In the study overall: Overall, around 25 responses were partial and 2 complete; following median about 68 months, about 15 patients stayed remitted and about 12 progressed. Response sampling came at median approximately a year of treatment, ranging about 6 to 36 months.

Sequenced by immunoSEQ multiplex PCR; TCRdb stores in-frame clones only, minus some. The sample yields fewer than 400,000 clones, 67% seen once. Comments on this clone: Its antigen is unknown.

General observations from the study: Clonality was elevated at ibrutinib response and had returned toward baseline at progression.

The CDR3 is 16 amino acids. Trimming pared 0 bases from V and 0 bases from J, leaving 10 bases between. Germline V gene sequence: CDR1 SGHRS, CDR2 YFSETQ. The sequences come from PBMCs, collected after 36 months of ibrutinib treatment. The rearrangement uses TRBV5-1 and TRBJ1-3; D gene ambiguous. The source of this sequence is a human donor with chronic lymphocytic leukemia. The CDR3 reads CASSLAPVASGNTIYF. In DNA, the CDR3 is TGCGCCAGCAGCTTGGCCCCTGTCGCCTCTGGAAACACCATATATTTT.